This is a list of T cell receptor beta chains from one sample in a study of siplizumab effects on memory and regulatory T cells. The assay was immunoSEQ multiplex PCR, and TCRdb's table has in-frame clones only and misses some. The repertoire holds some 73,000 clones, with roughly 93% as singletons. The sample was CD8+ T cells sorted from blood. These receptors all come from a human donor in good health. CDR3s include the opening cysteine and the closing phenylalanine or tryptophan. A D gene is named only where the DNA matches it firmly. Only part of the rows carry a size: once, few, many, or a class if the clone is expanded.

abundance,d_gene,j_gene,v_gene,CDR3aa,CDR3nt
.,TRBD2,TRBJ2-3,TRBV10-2,CANSGTGGADTQYF,TGCGCCAACAGTGGGACGGGGGGGGCAGATACGCAGTATTTT
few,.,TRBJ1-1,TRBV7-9,CASGNTEAFF,TGTGCCAGCGGGAACACTGAAGCTTTCTTT
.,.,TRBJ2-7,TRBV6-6,CASRESTADLYYEQYF,TGTGCCAGCAGGGAATCCACGGCGGACCTTTACTACGAGCAGTACTTC
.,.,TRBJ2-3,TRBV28,CASTLSSTDTQYF,TGTGCCAGCACTCTGTCCTCCACAGATACGCAGTATTTT
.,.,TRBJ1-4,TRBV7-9,CASSLVWWVNQATNEKLFF,TGTGCCAGCAGCTTAGTATGGTGGGTGAATCAAGCAACTAATGAAAAACTGTTTTTT
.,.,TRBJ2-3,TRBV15,CATSTLDGGRADTQYF,TGTGCCACCAGCACCTTAGACGGGGGGCGGGCAGATACGCAGTATTTT
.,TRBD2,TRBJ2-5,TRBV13,CASSPGTSGGGETQYF,TGTGCCAGCAGCCCCGGGACTAGCGGGGGGGGAGAGACCCAGTACTTC
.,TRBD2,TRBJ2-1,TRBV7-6,CASSRGGANEQFF,TGTGCCAGCAGCCGCGGGGGGGCCAATGAGCAGTTCTTC
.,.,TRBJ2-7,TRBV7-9,CASSPQGPTYEQYF,TGTGCCAGCAGCCCCCAGGGGCCTACCTACGAGCAGTACTTC
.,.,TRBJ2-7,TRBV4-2,CASSQESYEQYF,TGTGCCAGCAGCCAAGAATCCTACGAGCAGTACTTC
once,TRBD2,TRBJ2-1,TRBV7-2,CASSSSGGALEQFF,TGTGCCAGCAGCTCCAGCGGGGGGGCCTTAGAGCAGTTCTTC
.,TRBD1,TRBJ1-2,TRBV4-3,CASSQDPRATGGVDGYTF,TGCGCCAGCAGCCAAGACCCACGGGCTACAGGGGGCGTCGACGGCTACACCTTC
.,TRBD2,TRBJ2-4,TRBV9,CASSVALAGIKNIQYF,TGTGCCAGCAGCGTAGCACTAGCGGGGATCAAAAACATTCAGTACTTC
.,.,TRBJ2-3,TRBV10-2,CASSEGGADTQYF,TGCGCCAGCAGTGAGGGTGGGGCTGATACGCAGTATTTT
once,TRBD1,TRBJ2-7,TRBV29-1,CSVEAGQGSSYEQYF,TGCAGCGTTGAAGCCGGACAGGGCTCCTCCTACGAGCAGTACTTC
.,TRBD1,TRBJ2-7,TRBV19,CASNDRGEQYF,TGTGCCAGTAACGACAGGGGCGAGCAGTACTTC
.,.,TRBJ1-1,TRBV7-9,CASSRVNTEAFF,TGTGCCAGCAGCCGCGTGAACACTGAAGCTTTCTTT
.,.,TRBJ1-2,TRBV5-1,CASSLLRGARTF,TGCGCCAGCAGCCTCCTTAGGGGCGCGAGAACCTTC
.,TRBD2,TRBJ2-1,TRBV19,CASSMDGGAYNEQFF,TGTGCCAGTAGTATGGACGGGGGGGCCTACAATGAGCAGTTCTTC
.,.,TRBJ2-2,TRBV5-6,CASSWGGLTNTGELFF,TGTGCCAGCAGCTGGGGCGGACTAACGAACACCGGGGAGCTGTTTTTT
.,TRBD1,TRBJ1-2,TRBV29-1,CSASRGPNYGYTF,TGCAGCGCAAGCAGGGGGCCTAACTATGGCTACACCTTC
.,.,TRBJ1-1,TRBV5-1,CASSLFVTGNRNTEAFF,TGCGCCAGCAGCTTGTTTGTAACGGGGAATAGAAACACTGAAGCTTTCTTT
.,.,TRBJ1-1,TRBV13,CASSLGKEAFF,TGTGCCAGCAGCCTCGGGAAGGAAGCTTTCTTT
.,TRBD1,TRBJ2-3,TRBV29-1,CSVEFRDRGLHTQYF,TGCAGCGTTGAATTCCGGGACAGGGGATTACATACGCAGTATTTT
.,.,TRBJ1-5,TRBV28,CASNVQPQHF,TGTGCCAGCAACGTACAGCCCCAGCATTTT
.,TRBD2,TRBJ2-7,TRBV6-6,CASSIAGDYEQYF,TGTGCCAGCAGTATAGCGGGGGACTACGAGCAGTACTTC
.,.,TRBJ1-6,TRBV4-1,CASSQIQSSVPPLHF,TGCGCCAGCAGCCAAATACAGTCCTCCGTGCCACCCCTCCACTTT
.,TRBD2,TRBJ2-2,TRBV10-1,CASSGGGTSPTGELFF,TGCGCCAGCAGTGGGGGGGGGACTAGTCCCACCGGGGAGCTGTTTTTT
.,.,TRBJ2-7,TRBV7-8,CASSFENYEQYF,TGTGCCAGCAGCTTCGAGAACTACGAGCAGTACTTC
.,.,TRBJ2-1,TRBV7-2,CASSLEGSQFF,TGTGCCAGCAGCTTAGAAGGGAGTCAGTTCTTC
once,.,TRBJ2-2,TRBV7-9,CASSLGLDTGELFF,TGTGCCAGCAGCTTGGGGCTCGACACCGGGGAGCTGTTTTTT
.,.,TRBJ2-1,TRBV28,CASSLTRSSYNEQFF,TGTGCCAGCAGTTTGACCCGAAGCTCCTACAATGAGCAGTTCTTC
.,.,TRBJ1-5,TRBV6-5,CASSYESRQPQHF,TGTGCCAGCAGTTACGAGAGCCGGCAGCCCCAGCATTTT
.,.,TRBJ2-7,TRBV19,CASRGGDYEQYF,TGTGCCAGTAGGGGCGGGGACTACGAGCAGTACTTC
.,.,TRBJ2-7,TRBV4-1,CASSPFGYEQYF,TGCGCCAGCAGCCCCTTTGGTTACGAGCAGTACTTC
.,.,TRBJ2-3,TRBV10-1,CASSDLQGAISTDTQYF,TGCGCCAGCAGTGACCTACAGGGCGCGATCAGCACAGATACGCAGTATTTT
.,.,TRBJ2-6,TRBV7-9,CASSLARASGANVLTF,TGTGCCAGCAGCTTAGCGCGGGCCTCTGGGGCCAACGTCCTGACTTTC
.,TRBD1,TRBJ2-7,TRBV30,CAWRSGGYEQYF,TGTGCCTGGAGGTCAGGGGGCTACGAGCAGTACTTC
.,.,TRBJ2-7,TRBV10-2,CASRGGTIYEQYF,TGCGCCAGCAGAGGGGGGACTATCTACGAGCAGTACTTC
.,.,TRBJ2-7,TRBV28,CASTGGLHEQYF,TGTGCCAGCACAGGGGGGCTGCACGAGCAGTACTTC
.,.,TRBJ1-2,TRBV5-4,CASRLREKDGYTF,TGTGCCAGCAGGCTCAGGGAGAAGGATGGCTACACCTTC